This T cell receptor (beta chain) was sequenced in a study of T cell repertoires and HLA-DP antigens. Study as a whole: Alloreactive CD4+ T cells targeted HLA-DP on transduced HeLa. Two male donors and one female donor spanned ages 18-to-29 through 60-to-69.

As concerns this clone: Antigen unknown.

Average purity of the negatively selected CD4+ T cells was roughly 98%. General study points: Responder cells were total CD4+ cells with a HeLa antigen-presenting system.

This CDR3 is 15 amino acids long. V dropped 5 bases and J dropped 7 bases, with 15 bases sitting between them. From germline, CDR1 is SGHVS and CDR2 FNYEAQ. Sequencing was performed with immunoSEQ multiplex PCR; in TCRdb, only in-frame clones are kept and a portion is missing. Of around 100,000 clones in the sample, 90% to 95% were seen once. This TCR was sampled from a young woman in good health and CMV-seronegative. The chain uses TRBV7-6 and TRBJ2-6; D remains ambiguous. The sequenced sample consisted of CD4+ T cells from PBMCs. The CDR3 sequence: CASSQAGRFANVLTF. CDR3 nucleotides: TGTGCCAGCAGCCAGGCCGGGCGATTCGCCAACGTCCTGACTTTC.